Given below is one T cell receptor beta chain in context. Its target is unknown. The sample is drawn from a study of T cell repertoires in cytomegalovirus infection. Study context: CMV infection together with matching HLA type was indicated by public TCR beta signatures.

The germline gives CDR1 SGHRS, CDR2 YFSETQ. Trimming shortened V by 0 bases and J by 5 bases, and 11 bases separated the two germline ends. This CDR3 comprises 14 residues. Findings of the study overall: The cumulative frequency of public TCR beta families identified carriers of CMV plus the relevant HLA.

TCRdb re-analysed the reads in MiXCR, keeping a single row per CDR3 protein. The sample has around 300,000 distinct CDR3 sequences, 22% seen once. This receptor was taken from a human donor in good health (CMV status not recorded). Some clones in this sample may be carry-over from other donors' samples. The sequencing here drew on cultured PBMCs, taken from culture after CMV antigen stimulation. This chain connects TRBV5-1 to TRBJ2-5; D perhaps matches TRBD1 (5 bases). CDR3 coding DNA: TGCGCCAGCAGCTTGGTTACAGGCCCGGAGACCCAGTACTTC. Protein product: CASSLVTGPETQYF. Supplemented by reference TRBV5-1 and TRBJ2-5, the full variable domain reads KAGVTQTPRYLIKTRGQQVTLSCSPISGHRSVSWYQQTPGQGLQFLFEYFSETQRNKGNFPGRFSGRQFSNSRSEMNVSTLELGDSALYLCASSLVTGPETQYFGPGTRLLVL.